A single sample is the source of the 2 T cell receptor beta chains below, sequenced in a study of cytomegalovirus exposure and HLA in healthy donors. Here immunoSEQ multiplex PCR was the method, and the copy in TCRdb shows in-frame clones only, minus some. The sample consists of approximately 150,000 clones, approximately 89% of them appearing once. The sequenced material came from PBMCs. The receptors come from a man aged 18 to 30 in good health and CMV-seropositive.

As DNA, the CDR3 is TGTGCCAGCAGCATACAGGGGGGGACCTACGAGCAGTACTTC. It yields the protein CASSIQGGTYEQYF. The V and J genes are TRBV5-5 and TRBJ2-7; tentatively, D is TRBD1 (8 bases). The CDR3 has 14 amino acids. Germline V gives CDR1 SGHKS, CDR2 YYEKEE (reference sequence). V lost 4 bases to trimming and J lost 2 bases, with 13 bases between them.

The rearrangement links TRBV5-1 to TRBJ2-1, with TRBD2 matching over 13 bases. V shed 4 bases and J 5 bases; nucleotides not matched to a gene: 6. The CDR3 covers 16 residues. Germline-derived CDR1 and CDR2 are SGHRS and YFSETQ. DNA of the CDR3: TGCGCCAGCAGCCCGCGCGGGACTAGCGGGAACAATGAGCAGTTCTTC. Translating it yields CASSPRGTSGNNEQFF.